This TCR beta chain originates from a study of beta chain features in type 1 diabetes. Study background: Patients were similar to healthy donors in age and gender (as well as in cell yields).

A word on this clone: No antigen is known for it.

The investigators reverse transcribed all of the isolated RNA, so they sequenced expressed TCRB transcripts. The protocol was immunoSEQ multiplex PCR, while the TCRdb copy is restricted to in-frame clones and leaves out a portion. The sample consists of approximately 400,000 clones, roughly 15% of them appearing once. Study findings and constraints: The study left unresolved whether HLA type influences TCRB rearrangement.

Purities over 95% were achieved in all sorted populations. The receptor comes from a woman aged 18-29 years in good health. Sequencing used naive CD4+ T cells from blood.

The CDR3 spells CASSSNDRYYGYTF. The DNA for the CDR3 is TGTGCCAGCAGTTCAAACGACAGGTACTATGGCTACACCTTC. V is TRBV27 and J is TRBJ1-2; D may be TRBD1 (6 bases). There are 14 residues in the CDR3. Germline V gene sequence: CDR1 MNHEY, CDR2 SMNVEV (reference sequence). With 4 bases removed from V and 3 bases from J, the gap between germline ends came to 12 bases.